This entry features one T cell receptor beta chain sequence. It lacks a known antigen. Per-nucleotide qualities are absent, and no much larger clonotype sits a single base away. CDR1 and CDR2, per the germline V gene, are MNHEY and SVGAGI. The CDR3 runs 15 amino acids, cysteine and phenylalanine included. This entry keeps only the CDR3 DNA: 45 bases, framed from base 1. V is reduced by 8 bases and J by 1 base, leaving a spacing of 14 bases between them. Each collaborating institution followed its own protocols to collect whole blood in K2EDTA tubes. Collaborator samples were shipped for TCRbeta analysis as frozen whole blood, isolated PBMCs, or DNA extracted from either sample type. TCRbeta CDR3 regions were amplified from genomic DNA by means of the immunoSEQ Assay, a bias-controlled multiplex PCR. The authors' analysis ran thus. The number of nucleated cells in each sample was estimated from the amplification of reference gene primers within the assay. To quantify the absolute abundance of each unique TCRbeta CDR3 rearrangement, sequence reads were collapsed and filtered. Productive Simpson clonality was computed per sample as the square root of Simpson's diversity index over productive rearrangements. TCRdb holds this immuneACCESS table with in-frame rearrangements only. Some clones are missing; in checked studies, unresolved V genes explain under half, and the rest has no known cause. Clone size and the V and J calls come from that table; the DNA yielded D and trimming. This sample gives 100,000 or so clones in total; roughly 78% of them show up just once. Over 13% of the sample rests with the top ten.

These data are taken from a study of blood T cell repertoires in COVID-19 (dated by TCRdb to about 2020). As for the study more broadly: The collaborator samples originated in the United States, Italy and Spain and spanned the acute and convalescent phases of COVID-19. Subjects who had been exposed to COVID-19, were actively infected with it, or had recovered from it provided the deeply sampled blood TCRbeta repertoires that made up the dataset. The repertoires were released in a freely available public database intended as a resource for research on the immune response to SARS-CoV-2. The prospective study material was composed of cDNA or gDNA derived from T cells, B-cell-depleted T cells, or PBMCs. HLA class I and class II types, where available, came from metadata supplied by the sample provider rather than from assay-based typing. The samples were drawn from the first 160 participants of the ongoing ImmuneRACE study and from over 950 subjects provided by 6 global collaborators. Nearly every sample came with metadata listing a de-identified subject ID, COVID-19 status, age in years and sex. Summary of the overall study and its limitations: The amount of clinical and demographic metadata varied by source and participant and was provided uncurated.

The sequenced material came from peripheral blood. The clonotype was recovered from an elderly woman with acute or convalescent COVID-19. The chain was built from TRBV6-5 and TRBJ2-2; TRBD2 is possibly the D segment (7 matching bases). In nucleotides, the sequence is TGTGCCAGCCAAAGGGGGGGATGGAACACCGGGGAGCTGTTTTTT. The translation is CASQRGGWNTGELFF.